The clone carrying this T cell receptor beta chain showed up many times. The data stem from a study of regulatory T cells in long-lasting Graves disease. V gave up 6 bases and J gave up 8 bases, with 16 bases separating them. The CDR3 contains 14 residues. Through Arm-PCR of CDR3 regions and iRepertoire HTBI primers, TCR beta libraries were built. TCRdb re-analysed the multiplex PCR reads in MiXCR, keeping a single row per CDR3 protein. The sample contains some 560,000 distinct CDR3 sequences, roughly 16% of which appear only once. Time point indicated: newly diagnosed GD, antithyroid drugs for less than 3 months. RNA from PBMCs was the source of the TCR library. The sample also formed part of further work on T cells in Graves' hyperthyroidism and ophthalmopathy. Per that paper: Graves' hyperthyroidism was deemed stable absent ophthalmopathy progression within 18 months. Hyperthyroidism patients were newly diagnosed, had disease duration under 2 months, and were aged 18 to 65 years. A patient was excluded if there was uncontrolled infection, other autoimmune disease, pregnancy or lactation.

Sequenced here: peripheral blood mononuclear cells (PBMCs), sampled at new diagnosis, from a patient treated with antithyroid drugs. The origin of this receptor is a woman aged 35-65 years with Graves disease. The chain joins TRBV12-3 or TRBV12-4 to TRBJ1-4; TRBD1 is a possible D gene (5 bases). As DNA, the CDR3 is TGTGCCAGCAGCCTCCGCGGGGGAAACGAAAAACTGTTTTTT. Translation: CASSLRGGNEKLFF.